A selection of T cell receptor beta chains follows, all from one sample in a study of regulatory T cells in long-lasting Graves disease. TCRdb recomputed calls from the multiplex PCR reads with MiXCR, one row per CDR3 protein. Of some 450,000 distinct CDR3 sequences listed, about a sixth are singletons. These data are also associated with another study on T cells in Graves' hyperthyroidism and ophthalmopathy.

The input for sequencing was peripheral blood mononuclear cells (PBMCs), taken at new diagnosis, from a patient treated with antithyroid drugs. These receptors were obtained from a woman between 25 and 40 years old with Graves disease. Each CDR3 is given with its conserved first and last residue. The D gene is left open where the match is weak. Clone size is shown for a subset of rows, as once, few, many or a class of expanded clone.

DNA: TGTGCCAGCAGTTACAGAGGGGCTAGCGGGAGTGATGAGCAGTTCTTC
CDR3: CASSYRGASGSDEQFF
size: many
D: TRBD2
J: TRBJ2-1
V: TRBV6-5

DNA: TGTGCCATCCAGGGTGAGACAGATACGCAGTATTTT
CDR3: CAIQGETDTQYF
size: -
D: -
J: TRBJ2-3
V: TRBV10-3

DNA: TGTGCCAGCAGCAGGCCCCCGGGGCTAGCGGGAGGCCTAAACAATGAGCAGTTCTTC
CDR3: CASSRPPGLAGGLNNEQFF
size: -
D: TRBD2
J: TRBJ2-1
V: TRBV11-1

DNA: TGTGCCAGCTCACGACGGGGACAGGACATGAACACTGAAGCTTTCTTT
CDR3: CASSRRGQDMNTEAFF
size: many
D: TRBD1
J: TRBJ1-1
V: TRBV18

DNA: TGTGCCAGCAGCCGCACCGGGACGGACGCACTTTTGTTCTTC
CDR3: CASSRTGTDALLFF
size: many
D: -
J: TRBJ2-1
V: TRBV28

DNA: TGTGCCTGGAGTGTAGGTCAGGCCAAAGAGACCCAGTACTTC
CDR3: CAWSVGQAKETQYF
size: many
D: -
J: TRBJ2-5
V: TRBV30

DNA: TGTGCCAGCAGCTTGGGGCCCGTCGGTGAGCAGTTCTTC
CDR3: CASSLGPVGEQFF
size: -
D: -
J: TRBJ2-1
V: TRBV5-5

DNA: TGTGCCAGCAAGGGTCTAGGGACCGGGGAGCTGTTTTTT
CDR3: CASKGLGTGELFF
size: many
D: -
J: TRBJ2-2
V: TRBV6-1

DNA: TGCGCCAGCAGCGACGGGGTCGGGACCGGCGGCGGGGAGCTGTTTTTT
CDR3: CASSDGVGTGGGELFF
size: -
D: -
J: TRBJ2-2
V: TRBV5-1

DNA: TGTGCCAGCAGCTCCCAGGGAGGAGAGCAGTACTTC
CDR3: CASSSQGGEQYF
size: many
D: -
J: TRBJ2-7
V: TRBV7-9

DNA: TGTGCCAGCAGCCTACCCCCCGGACGGCGATCGCTCGGAGCTTTCTTT
CDR3: CASSLPPGRRSLGAFF
size: many
D: -
J: TRBJ1-1
V: TRBV12-3/TRBV12-4

DNA: TGCGCCAGCAGCTTTACAGCGGAGCAAGAGACCCAGTACTTC
CDR3: CASSFTAEQETQYF
size: -
D: -
J: TRBJ2-5
V: TRBV5-1